The 3 T cell receptor beta chains given below trace back to one sample, sequenced in a study of monozygotic twins with cystic fibrosis. The protocol was immunoSEQ multiplex PCR, while the TCRdb copy is restricted to in-frame clones and leaves out a portion. The table lists over 20,000 clones, 95% to 98% of them singletons. The specimen was blood. Receptors were obtained from a girl between 10 and 17 years old with cystic fibrosis.

This clone was seen just once. DNA for the CDR3: TGTGCCAGTACGGGACAGGGATCCCGGGAAAAACTGTTTTTT. This translates into CASTGQGSREKLFF. The chain recombines TRBV13 with TRBJ1-4, with 9 bases that match TRBD1. This CDR3 comprises 14 residues. The germline V gene has CDR1 PRHDT and CDR2 FYEKMQ (reference sequence). Trimming removed 9 bases from V and 8 bases from J; junction bases left unmatched: 10.

The V and J genes are TRBV11-2 and TRBJ2-1; 9 bases align to TRBD2. Germline V gene sequence: CDR1 SGHAT, CDR2 FQNNGV. V dropped 1 base and J dropped 4; count of bases not matched to a gene: 2. CDR3 length: 15 residues. The CDR3 loop reads CASSLVTSGYNEQFF. CDR3 nucleotides: TGTGCCAGCAGCTTAGTTACTAGCGGGTACAATGAGCAGTTCTTC.

This clone was observed a single time. At one end, the junction sequence differs from germline, possibly due to a read error. V is TRBV5-1 and J is TRBJ2-7; perhaps D is TRBD1 or TRBD2 (5 bases each). CDR3 length equals 15 residues. The germline V gene encodes CDR1 SGHRS and CDR2 YFSETQ. The CDR3 DNA is TGCGCCAGCAGTTTGGGGGTCGTAGGATCGGGCGAGCAGTACTTC. Encoded protein: CASSLGVVGSGEQYF.